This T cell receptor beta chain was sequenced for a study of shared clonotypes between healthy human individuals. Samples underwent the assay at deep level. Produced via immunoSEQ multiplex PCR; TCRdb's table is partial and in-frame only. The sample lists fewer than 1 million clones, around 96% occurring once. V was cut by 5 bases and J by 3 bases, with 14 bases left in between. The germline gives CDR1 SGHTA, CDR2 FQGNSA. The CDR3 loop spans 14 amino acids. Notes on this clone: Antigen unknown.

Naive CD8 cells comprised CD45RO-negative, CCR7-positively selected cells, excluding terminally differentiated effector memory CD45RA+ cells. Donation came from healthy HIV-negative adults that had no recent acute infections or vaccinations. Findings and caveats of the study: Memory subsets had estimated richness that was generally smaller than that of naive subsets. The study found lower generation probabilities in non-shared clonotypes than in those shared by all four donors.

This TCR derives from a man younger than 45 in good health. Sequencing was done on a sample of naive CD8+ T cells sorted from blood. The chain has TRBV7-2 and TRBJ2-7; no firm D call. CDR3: CASSTDGLYYEQYF. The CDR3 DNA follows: TGTGCCAGCAGCACAGACGGTCTTTACTACGAGCAGTACTTC.